This T cell receptor beta chain came from a study of control samples from healthy donors and cancer patients. The length of the CDR3 is 14 residues. V shed 1 base, J shed 8 bases, and the junction held 1 base outside the gene matches. Germline CDR1 is MNHNY and CDR2 is SVGAGI (reference sequence). Generated by immunoSEQ multiplex PCR, the TCRdb table keeps only in-frame clones and is missing some. The table has 46,000 or so clones, approximately 94% seen once. The chain employs TRBV6-6 and TRBJ2-1; 11 bases match TRBD1. Material for sequencing was PBMCs. The clonotype comes from a man aged 30 to 39 with colorectal cancer. The chain's CDR3 is CASSYWDRGYEQFF. CDR3 sequence (DNA): TGTGCCAGCAGTTACTGGGACAGGGGGTATGAGCAGTTCTTC.